What follows are 7 T cell receptor beta chains derived from one specimen sequenced in a study of human T cells and chemical hapten exposure. TCRdb called the RACE reads again in MiXCR, with one record for every CDR3 protein. The sample comprises around 62,000 distinct CDR3 sequences, about 7% of which are singletons, and roughly 1.7% rests with the top ten. The time point was: pre-sensitization, week 0. The treatment denotes: therapeutic diphenylcyclopropenone sensitization with weekly scalp DPC. The source was whole blood, collected in connection with sensitization to the hapten diphenylcyclopropenone (DPC). These receptors were taken from a woman in her 30s with alopecia areata. Some clones in this sample may be carry-over from other donors' samples.

This clonotype occurred many times. The chain employs TRBV7-2 and TRBJ2-1; D not certain. Trimming removed 5 bases from V and 8 bases from J, with 16 bases in between. This CDR3 spans 14 amino acids. Germline V gene sequence: CDR1 SGHTA, CDR2 FQGNSA. In nucleotides, the CDR3 is TGTGCCAGCAGCATCAGCACAGACTGGGATGAGCAGTTCTTC. Translation: CASSISTDWDEQFF.

This clonotype was seen many times. CDR3: CASRVRDLNNEQFF. The CDR3 region has the DNA TGTGCCAGCAGAGTCCGGGACTTGAACAATGAGCAGTTCTTC. V is TRBV2 and J is TRBJ2-1, with a possible D match to TRBD2 (6 bases). Germline V gene lookup returns CDR1 SNHLY and CDR2 FYNNEI. This CDR3 is 14 amino acids long. Trimming pared 6 bases from V and 5 bases from J, leaving 14 bases between.

This clonotype was seen many times. V and J are TRBV13 and TRBJ2-3; 10 bases map to TRBD2. V lost 5 bases and J lost 6; bases outside the gene matches: 14. Per the germline V gene, CDR1 is PRHDT and CDR2 is FYEKMQ (reference sequence). The length of the CDR3 is 17 residues. This CDR3 is CASSHPRGLALPDTQYF. The CDR3 DNA reads as TGTGCCAGCAGCCATCCCCGGGGACTAGCGCTGCCTGATACGCAGTATTTT.

This clonotype was observed many times. V usage is TRBV6-6 and J usage is TRBJ2-3; D gene ambiguous. The V end lost 2 bases, the J end lost 0 bases, and 12 bases lay between the germline ends. This CDR3 has 16 residues. Germline V gene lookup returns CDR1 MNHNY and CDR2 SVGAGI (reference sequence). The CDR3 here is CASSYLRTGSTDTQYF. Here the CDR3 DNA reads TGTGCCAGCAGTTACCTCCGGACCGGTAGCACAGATACGCAGTATTTT.

This clonotype was counted ten times or more. The V call is TRBV7-9, the J call TRBJ1-1; D is unresolved. The CDR3 contains 12 residues. The germline gives CDR1 SEHNR, CDR2 FQNEAQ (reference sequence). V lost 0 bases and J lost 8, with 7 bases in between. The CDR3 nucleotides are TGTGCCAGCAGCTTAGCGCAGTTGGAAGCTTTCTTT. Translating gives CASSLAQLEAFF.

Note on this clonotype: Just one base apart from a much larger clone, this may be a read error. This chain links TRBV30 with TRBJ2-5; TRBD2 matches at 8 bases. The V and J ends lost 3 bases and 0 bases, in that order; junction bases with no gene match: 9. The CDR3 extends over 16 amino acids. Looked up from germline, CDR1 is GTSNPN and CDR2 is SVGIG (reference sequence). The DNA for the CDR3 is TGTGCCTGGAGCATACCCCGGGGGGGCGACCAAGAGACCCAGTACTTC. It yields the protein CAWSIPRGGDQETQYF. The whole variable domain, remainder taken from reference TRBV30 and TRBJ2-5, is SQTIHQWPATLVQPVGSPLSLECTVEGTSNPNLYWYRQAAGRGLQLLFYSVGIGQISSEVPQNLSASRPQDRQFILSSKKLLLSDSGFYLCAWSIPRGGDQETQYFGPGTRLLVL.

This clonotype was counted at least ten times. The gene calls are TRBV6-5 and TRBJ2-7; 7 bases line up with TRBD1. In germline, CDR1 is MNHEY, CDR2 SVGAGI. The CDR3 loop spans 15 amino acids. V was clipped by 4 bases and J by 7 bases; unmatched bases: 13. The CDR3 here is CASSSGTVRAGEQYF. CDR3 nucleotide sequence: TGTGCCAGCAGTTCGGGGACAGTGAGGGCTGGGGAGCAGTACTTC.